Below are 12 T cell receptor beta chains sequenced from a single sample in a study of cytomegalovirus exposure and HLA in healthy donors. The study ran its PCR with 60 Vbeta and 13 Jbeta primers. Produced via immunoSEQ multiplex PCR; TCRdb's table is partial and in-frame only. The sample has about 190,000 clones, around 77% seen once. Input material: PBMCs. These receptors were obtained from a woman in her late teens or twenties in good health and CMV-seronegative.

The V and J genes are TRBV19 and TRBJ1-1; TRBD1 agrees at 12 bases. V dropped 4 bases and J dropped 5; count of bases not matched to a gene: 5. From germline, CDR1 is LNHDA and CDR2 SQIVND (reference sequence). The CDR3 totals 15 residues. DNA for the CDR3: TGTGCCAGTAGTAGGGACAGGGGGCTCGGGACTGAAGCTTTCTTT. Translated: CASSRDRGLGTEAFF. Full variable domain (outside the CDR3, taken from reference TRBV19 and TRBJ1-1): DGGITQSPKYLFRKEGQNVTLSCEQNLNHDAMYWYRQDPGQGLRLIYYSQIVNDFQKGDIAEGYSVSREKKESFPLTVTSAQKNPTAFYLCASSRDRGLGTEAFFGQGTRLTVV.

V usage is TRBV6-1 and J usage is TRBJ1-5; the match to TRBD1 covers 8 bases. The CDR3 length is 14 residues. CDR1 is MNHNS, CDR2 SASEGT, per germline. V lost 1 base and J lost 4; bases outside the gene matches: 0. CDR3 DNA: TGTGCCAGCAGTGAAGGACAGGGGAATCAGCCCCAGCATTTT. It yields the protein CASSEGQGNQPQHF.

This chain connects TRBV27 to TRBJ2-7; D perhaps matches TRBD1 (6 bases). Trimming pared 7 bases from V and 5 bases from J, leaving 18 bases between. The CDR3 is made up of 14 amino acids. The germline V gene has CDR1 MNHEY and CDR2 SMNVEV (reference sequence). CDR3 in DNA: TGTGCCAGCACCGCAGGGGACGGTTGGGACGAGCAGTACTTC. It specifies CASTAGDGWDEQYF.

This rearrangement joins TRBV5-1 to TRBJ2-5, with 11 nucleotides matching TRBD1. The CDR3 consists of 15 residues. Trimming cost V 3 bases and J 5 bases; bases outside gene matches: 6. Germline V gives CDR1 SGHRS, CDR2 YFSETQ. The CDR3 loop is CASSSGTGGGETQYF. The CDR3 DNA reads as TGCGCCAGCAGCTCCGGGACAGGGGGTGGGGAGACCCAGTACTTC.

This clone appeared once. V is TRBV27 and J is TRBJ1-2; D gene uncertain. The V and J ends lost 3 bases and 3 bases respectively, with 14 bases between them. The germline CDR1 and CDR2 sequences are MNHEY and SMNVEV (reference sequence). The CDR3 length is 15 residues. For the CDR3, the DNA is TGTGCCAGCAGTTTCTTTGGCAGGTCCGACTATGGCTACACCTTC. This encodes CASSFFGRSDYGYTF.

V is TRBV15 and J is TRBJ1-1; the D gene is possibly TRBD1 (5 bases). The germline gives CDR1 LNHNV, CDR2 YYDKDF (reference sequence). Trimming left V 8 bases short and J 4 bases short, with 11 bases between. The CDR3 spans 12 residues. The CDR3 DNA reads TGTGCCACCGAGGGACTGTCCACTGAAGCTTTCTTT. Amino acids: CATEGLSTEAFF. The variable domain in full, with the rest retrieved from reference TRBV15 and TRBJ1-1, is DAMVIQNPRYQVTQFGKPVTLSCSQTLNHNVMYWYQQKSSQAPKLLFHYYDKDFNNEADTPDNFQSRRPNTSFCFLDIRSPGLGDTAMYLCATEGLSTEAFFGQGTRLTVV.

The genes are TRBV15 and TRBJ1-4; TRBD1 agrees at 9 bases. Unmatched junction bases numbered 5, after V lost 1 base and J lost 8 bases. Germline V CDR1 and CDR2: LNHNV, YYDKDF (reference sequence). The CDR3 consists of 15 residues. Written as DNA, the CDR3 is TGTGCCACCAGCAGAGGGGTGACAGGGGGGGAAAAACTGTTTTTT. It translates to CATSRGVTGGEKLFF. Combining the CDR3 with reference TRBV15 and TRBJ1-4 gives the whole variable domain DAMVIQNPRYQVTQFGKPVTLSCSQTLNHNVMYWYQQKSSQAPKLLFHYYDKDFNNEADTPDNFQSRRPNTSFCFLDIRSPGLGDTAMYLCATSRGVTGGEKLFFGSGTQLSVL.

The chain is built from TRBV7-9 and TRBJ1-1; D is perhaps TRBD1 (5 bases). Germline lookup yields CDR1 SEHNR and CDR2 FQNEAQ (reference sequence). V lost 5 bases and J 1 base, leaving 14 bases between the germline ends. The CDR3 is made up of 15 amino acids. This CDR3 is CASSPEGRANTEAFF. As DNA, the CDR3 is TGTGCCAGCAGCCCGGAAGGCAGGGCGAACACTGAAGCTTTCTTT.

DNA for the CDR3: TGTGCCAGCGCAGAGCTGACAGGGGCGGGCGAGCAGTACTTC. The encoded protein is CASAELTGAGEQYF. V is TRBV7-3 and J is TRBJ2-7; 8 bases agree with TRBD1. The CDR3 consists of 14 residues. V shed 8 bases, J shed 6 bases, and the junction held 12 bases outside the gene matches. Germline V gives CDR1 SGHTA, CDR2 FQGTGA.

V usage is TRBV4-1 and J usage is TRBJ2-1, with D possibly being TRBD2 (5 bases). Per germline, CDR1 MGHRA and CDR2 YSYEKL. V lost 6 bases and J 5 bases, leaving 17 bases between the germline ends. This CDR3 has 15 amino acids. The CDR3 nucleotides read TGCGCCAGCAGATTGGGAGTACAGAGTCACAATGAGCAGTTCTTC. This gives the protein CASRLGVQSHNEQFF.

The chain uses TRBV19 and TRBJ2-4; D may be TRBD2 (6 bases). CDR3 length: 16 residues. Trimming shortened V by 5 bases and J by 6 bases, and 20 bases separated the two germline ends. Germline V gene data show CDR1 as LNHDA and CDR2 as SQIVND (reference sequence). The CDR3 protein is CASSSPTSHWGNIQYF. The CDR3, as DNA: TGTGCCAGTAGTTCCCCGACTAGTCATTGGGGAAACATTCAGTACTTC.

The chain links TRBV6-1 to TRBJ1-1; perhaps TRBD1 as D (6 bases). Germline V gene lookup returns CDR1 MNHNS and CDR2 SASEGT. V shed 1 base and J shed 11 bases, with 14 bases lying between them. The CDR3 covers 13 residues. The CDR3 sequence is CASSEGWAGDAFF. The CDR3, as DNA: TGTGCCAGCAGTGAAGGGTGGGCAGGGGATGCTTTCTTT.